The 10 T cell receptor beta chains given below trace back to one sample, sequenced in a study of T cell responses to AZD1222 COVID-19 vaccine (dated by TCRdb to about 2021). The sample's time point, from its label and the paper: baseline before first vaccination. The method behind the library was the immunoSEQ multiplex PCR assay. TCRdb limited this immuneACCESS table to in-frame rearrangements with V and J called. A share of clones is missing; checked studies link under half to unresolved V genes, and the rest is unexplained. This sample lists 130,000 to 150,000 clones; around 91% were detected once. The ten most abundant clones make up about 1.5% of the sample. Material: peripheral blood, obtained on day 0 of AZD1222 vaccination. These receptors all come from an adult in good health.

This chain uses TRBV23-1 with TRBJ2-2; TRBD2 matches 7 bases. TRBV23-1 is designated an ORF whose function remains uncertain. J lost 6 bases, V lost 2 bases, and 9 bases had no gene match. The CDR3 length is 16 residues. The CDR3 here is CASSQAGEVLAGELFF. In DNA, the CDR3 is TGCGCCAGCAGTCAAGCGGGGGAAGTCCTCGCCGGGGAGCTGTTTTTT.

This clone occurred a few times. J is TRBJ2-3 and V is TRBV30; weak D call: TRBD2 (5 bases). Trimming left V 0 bases short and J 1 base short, with 11 bases between. Germline V gene lookup returns CDR1 GTSNPN and CDR2 SVGIG (reference sequence). The CDR3 consists of 15 residues. The CDR3 DNA sequence: TGTGCCTGGAGTGTACGGAGCGGACGCACAGATACGCAGTATTTT. Its protein product is CAWSVRSGRTDTQYF.

This clone was found a few times. V is TRBV5-1 and J is TRBJ1-6; D not certain. Germline CDR1 and CDR2: SGHRS and YFSETQ. The ends were cut back, 4 bases at V and 0 bases at J, with 11 bases in the middle. CDR3 length: 16 amino acids. The CDR3 loop is CASSPGEDSYNSPLHF. The CDR3 DNA reads TGCGCCAGCAGCCCCGGGGAGGACTCCTATAATTCACCCCTCCACTTT.

The chain carries TRBV28 and TRBJ1-5; D gene uncertain. Between the trimmed V and J ends, which lost 6 bases and 3 bases, there was a span of 6 bases. CDR3 size: 12 residues. The V gene's germline CDR1 is MDHEN and CDR2 SYDVKM. CDR3 DNA sequence: TGTGCCAGCAGCCGGTCCAATCAGCCCCAGCATTTT. This encodes CASSRSNQPQHF. Together with reference TRBV28 and TRBJ1-5, the CDR3 gives the full variable domain: DVKVTQSSRYLVKRTGEKVFLECVQDMDHENMFWYRQDPGLGLRLIYFSYDVKMKEKGDIPEGYSVSREKKERFSLILESASTNQTSMYLCASSRSNQPQHFGDGTRLSIL.

The chain is built from TRBV6-5 and TRBJ1-5; D might be TRBD1 (6 bases). The CDR3 extends over 15 amino acids. V gave up 7 bases and J gave up 0 bases, with 13 bases separating them. From germline, CDR1 is MNHEY and CDR2 SVGAGI. As DNA, the CDR3 is TGTGCCAGCATCATACAGGGAGGTAGCAATCAGCCCCAGCATTTT. This sequence encodes CASIIQGGSNQPQHF.

The chain is built from TRBV7-9 and TRBJ2-3, with 7 bases fitting TRBD2. The germline CDR1 and CDR2 sequences are SEHNR and FQNEAQ (reference sequence). V trimming: 5 bases; J trimming: 2 bases; junction bases outside the gene matches: 10. This CDR3 has 16 residues. DNA for the CDR3: TGTGCCAGCAGCAAGGGACTATCAAGGAACACAGATACGCAGTATTTT. Residues: CASSKGLSRNTDTQYF.

The J gene is TRBJ2-7, the V gene TRBV18; 10 nucleotides line up with TRBD1. Germline-derived CDR1 and CDR2 are KGHSH and LQKENI. Unmatched junction bases numbered 3, after V lost 0 bases and J lost 4 bases. CDR3 length: 15 amino acids. The CDR3 coding sequence is TGTGCCAGCTCACCACCGGGACAGGGGCCTTACGAGCAGTACTTC. As protein: CASSPPGQGPYEQYF.

The chain joins TRBV5-4 to TRBJ2-7, with D uncertain. The CDR3 extends over 14 amino acids. V was trimmed by 2 bases and J by 2 bases, leaving 11 bases between them. Germline CDR1 reads SGHNT; CDR2 reads YYREEE (reference sequence). CDR3 nucleotide sequence: TGTGCCAGCAGCTTTCGACCGGCCCCCTACGAGCAGTACTTC. This encodes CASSFRPAPYEQYF.

The chain uses TRBV7-3 and TRBJ2-2; D ambiguous. The CDR3 consists of 15 residues. Looked up from germline, CDR1 is SGHTA and CDR2 is FQGTGA. The V end was cut by 2 bases, the J end by 6 bases, with 13 bases between. The CDR3 protein is CASSLFPLQSGELFF. The CDR3 coding sequence is TGTGCCAGCAGCTTATTTCCACTCCAATCCGGGGAGCTGTTTTTT.

This CDR3 is CASTVGNSFTDTQYF. For the CDR3, the DNA is TGTGCCAGCACGGTCGGGAACAGCTTCACAGATACGCAGTATTTT. The chain is built from TRBV6-5 and TRBJ2-3, with a tentative D call TRBD2 (5 bases). V dropped 7 bases and J dropped 2 bases, with 16 bases sitting between them. This CDR3 has 15 residues. Germline values: CDR1 MNHEY, CDR2 SVGAGI.